The clone carrying this T cell receptor beta chain qualifies as large. Its antigen remains unidentified. The data stem from a study of spatial heterogeneity in lung cancer. Study details: Strongly correlated with TCR transcript counts in tumor regions was a T cell module score, which was a transcriptional module score calculated from matched bulk RNA-seq. Combinations of a unique TCR and a UMI were tallied in raw reads, and on average each appeared more than ten times.

Noted time point: sample taken at primary tumor resection. Whole-study results and caveats: The study found that expanded intratumoral alpha and beta TCR counts tracked tumor mutation counts.

From the 5' RACE reads, TCRdb called clonotypes with MiXCR, one entry per CDR3 protein. The sample includes roughly 7,100 distinct CDR3 sequences, roughly 13% of them seen just once. The sample was lung tumor tissue, taken at surgery. The receptor was derived from a male donor with early-stage non-small cell lung cancer.

Here the CDR3 DNA reads TGTGCCAGCAGTTTCAGGGGGAGGTTGAACACTGAAGCTTTCTTT. It specifies CASSFRGRLNTEAFF. The V gene is TRBV28, the J gene TRBJ1-1, with TRBD1 identical over 7 bases. The CDR3 length is 15 residues. Germline V gene sequence: CDR1 MDHEN, CDR2 SYDVKM. After removal of 3 bases from V and 0 bases from J, the junction contained 4 bases not matched to a gene.